This T cell receptor (beta chain) stems from a study of cytomegalovirus exposure and HLA in healthy donors. Study-level information: From donors who were HLA-typed, an early data release held 80 million or so unique TCRs. Whole-study findings and limits: The authors enumerated over 150 TCR beta chains as linked to cytomegalovirus. It was shown in a later analysis that HLA-associated TCR beta chains were more clonally expanded than other, equally common chains. Among the CMV-associated chains, three were confirmed in vitro as specific for CMV antigens.

PCR involved 60 Vbeta and 13 Jbeta primers. Clones were sequenced by immunoSEQ multiplex PCR, and TCRdb holds only the in-frame ones, with some missing. Found here are roughly 97,000 clones, about 75% of them singletons; the top ten hold 5% to 6.5%. A remark on this clone: Its antigen is as yet unknown.

The CDR3 runs to 14 residues. Germline V CDR1 and CDR2: SGHDT, YYEEEE. V trimming: 1 base; J trimming: 12 bases; junction bases outside the gene matches: 12. Sequencing was done on a sample of PBMCs. The rearrangement links TRBV5-6 to TRBJ2-7; TRBD1 agrees at 8 bases. This clonotype was sampled from a man in his sixties in good health and CMV-seropositive. CDR3 amino acids: CASSLMPGGGVPYF. The CDR3 bases are TGTGCCAGCAGCTTGATGCCAGGGGGCGGTGTACCGTACTTC.